The T cell receptor beta chain under discussion was sequenced for a study of blood T cell repertoires in COVID-19. Across the study: Collection of acute and convalescent COVID-19 samples took place in the United States, Italy and Spain.

Original data processing: The authors estimated nucleated cell counts from reference gene primer amplification. Profiling relied on immunoSEQ multiplex PCR, and the TCRdb table lists in-frame clones only, not all of them. That table is the source of V, J and clone size, and D and trimming were worked out from the DNA. The table has under 200,000 clones, around 72% seen once. Specimen: peripheral blood. The TCR comes from a woman aged 80 or older with acute or convalescent COVID-19.

As DNA, the CDR3 is TGTGCCAGCACCTCCCCAGGGGCTTGGGAGCAGTACTTC. Translation: CASTSPGAWEQYF. The rearrangement links TRBV12-3 or TRBV12-4 to TRBJ2-7; a weak D match, TRBD1 (6 bases). The CDR3 consists of 13 residues. V lost 7 bases to trimming and J lost 7 bases, with 17 bases between them.